Each of the 24 T cell receptor beta chains below was sequenced from the same sample in a study of shared clonotypes between healthy human individuals. The method was immunoSEQ multiplex PCR; TCRdb's version includes in-frame clones alone and lacks a portion of them. Here the sample spans some 2,100,000 clones, almost 96% being singletons. The source material was naive CD4+ T cells sorted from blood. Sample subset: CD45RA+ positively selected. These receptors were obtained from a man younger than 35 in good health.

The chain couples TRBV18 to TRBJ2-7; TRBD1 agrees at 7 bases. The CDR3 loop spans 14 amino acids. Per the germline V gene, CDR1 is KGHSH and CDR2 is LQKENI. V shed 6 bases, J shed 3 bases, and the junction held 8 bases outside the gene matches. CDR3 in amino acids: CASSDRDRSYEQYF. As DNA, the CDR3 is TGTGCCAGCTCCGACCGGGACAGAAGCTACGAGCAGTACTTC.

The gene calls are TRBV7-2 and TRBJ2-7; D call uncertain. The CDR3 is 11 residues long. Germline V lookup: CDR1 SGHTA, CDR2 FQGNSA. V lost 5 bases, J lost 7 bases, and 9 bases lay in between. The DNA of the CDR3 is TGTGCCAGCAGCCCCGCCTTTGAGCAGTACTTC. It codes for CASSPAFEQYF.

V and J are TRBV7-9 and TRBJ1-4; no reliable D call. Trimming removed 5 bases at V and 8 bases at J, with 18 bases between. Germline CDR1 SEHNR, CDR2 FQNEAQ (reference sequence). The CDR3 totals 15 residues. This CDR3 is CASSPSGKPGEKLFF. CDR3 in DNA: TGTGCCAGCAGCCCTAGTGGAAAGCCGGGGGAAAAACTGTTTTTT.

Details on this clone: Other DNA sequences from this sample encode an identical CDR3 as well. This sequence joins TRBV7-9 and TRBJ1-1; D gene unclear. This CDR3 contains 14 residues. Between the trimmed V and J ends, which lost 2 bases and 0 bases, there was a span of 7 bases. CDR1 and CDR2 (germline): SEHNR, FQNEAQ (reference sequence). The CDR3 sequence is CASSLRTLNTEAFF. The CDR3 coding sequence is TGTGCCAGCAGCTTAAGGACTTTGAACACTGAAGCTTTCTTT.

This chain connects TRBV30 to TRBJ2-4, with D maybe TRBD2 (7 bases). Germline loops: CDR1 GTSNPN, CDR2 SVGIG (reference sequence). The V gene lost 7 bases and the J gene lost 2 bases, with 15 bases spanning the gap. The CDR3 runs to 14 residues. This CDR3 is CAYEPGGPKNIQYF. The CDR3 DNA reads as TGTGCCTACGAACCCGGGGGGCCCAAAAACATTCAGTACTTC. Filled out from reference TRBV30 and TRBJ2-4, the complete variable domain reads SQTIHQWPATLVQPVGSPLSLECTVEGTSNPNLYWYRQAAGRGLQLLFYSVGIGQISSEVPQNLSASRPQDRQFILSSKKLLLSDSGFYLCAYEPGGPKNIQYFGAGTRLSVL.

This chain connects TRBV30 to TRBJ2-7; no firm D call. V lost 3 bases and J lost 7, with 16 bases in between. This CDR3 is built from 13 residues. The germline gives CDR1 GTSNPN, CDR2 SVGIG (reference sequence). CDR3 bases: TGTGCCTGGAGGGCTCAAGGGTGGGAAGAGCAGTACTTC. Its protein is CAWRAQGWEEQYF.

V usage is TRBV5-1 and J usage is TRBJ2-7, with D tentatively TRBD1 (6 bases). The CDR3 extends over 13 amino acids. V shed 3 bases and J shed 2 bases, with 9 bases lying between them. Germline lookup yields CDR1 SGHRS and CDR2 YFSETQ. The CDR3 spells CASSYDRPYEQYF. The DNA for the CDR3 is TGCGCCAGCAGCTACGACAGGCCCTACGAGCAGTACTTC.

This chain connects TRBV11-2 to TRBJ2-5, with a tentative D call TRBD2 (5 bases). Germline V gene sequence: CDR1 SGHAT, CDR2 FQNNGV. CDR3 length: 16 residues. V was trimmed by 5 bases and J by 1 base, leaving 17 bases between them. CDR3 in amino acids: CASSATSSPTQETQYF. The CDR3 nucleotides read TGTGCCAGCAGCGCCACTAGTAGCCCCACCCAAGAGACCCAGTACTTC.

The gene calls are TRBV14 and TRBJ1-3; maybe TRBD1 (5 bases). This CDR3 region has 15 residues. Germline values: CDR1 SGHDN, CDR2 FVKESK. Deletions cut 4 bases from V and 0 bases from J, with 10 bases between. CDR3 in DNA: TGTGCCAGCAGCCCTACGGGGGACTCTGGAAACACCATATATTTT. Translating it yields CASSPTGDSGNTIYF.

With respect to this clone: Other DNA sequences of this sample code for an identical CDR3. CDR3 in DNA: TGTGCCAGTAGTACGGGGCCGAGGGGTGAGCAGTACTTC. Translating gives CASSTGPRGEQYF. The rearrangement links TRBV19 to TRBJ2-7; either TRBD1 or TRBD2 may fit D (5 bases each). Trimming left V 4 bases short and J 7 bases short, with 14 bases between. Germline loops: CDR1 LNHDA, CDR2 SQIVND (reference sequence). The CDR3 totals 13 residues.

The chain recombines TRBV30 with TRBJ2-7; TRBD2 agrees at 8 bases. The J segment lost 2 bases and the V segment lost 3 bases, leaving 6 bases of the junction unmatched. Germline assignment: CDR1 GTSNPN and CDR2 SVGIG (reference sequence). The CDR3 extends over 14 amino acids. As DNA, the CDR3 is TGTGCCTGGAGGGCCAGCGGGAGTGCCTACGAGCAGTACTTC. As protein: CAWRASGSAYEQYF.

This clone was recorded only once. The chain employs TRBV4-2 and TRBJ2-1; the match to TRBD2 covers 9 bases. Losses at the gene ends were 0 bases for V and 12 bases for J; bases not matched to a gene: 9. Germline values: CDR1 LGHNA, CDR2 YNFKEQ. The CDR3 consists of 15 residues. The CDR3 sequence: CASSQDASGVSRQFF. As DNA, the CDR3 is TGTGCCAGCAGCCAAGATGCTAGCGGGGTCTCCAGGCAGTTCTTC.

The genes are TRBV7-9 and TRBJ2-2; D might be TRBD2 (6 bases). The ends were cut back, 5 bases at V and 5 bases at J, with 21 bases in the middle. This CDR3 spans 17 amino acids. Germline assignment: CDR1 SEHNR and CDR2 FQNEAQ (reference sequence). CDR3: CASSPQGGRVSTGELFF. For the CDR3, the DNA is TGTGCCAGCAGCCCCCAGGGAGGCCGAGTCTCTACCGGGGAGCTGTTTTTT.

V is TRBV27 and J is TRBJ1-1; D unresolved. V lost 0 bases and J lost 1, with 9 bases in between. The CDR3 loop spans 15 amino acids. Germline V gene sequence: CDR1 MNHEY, CDR2 SMNVEV (reference sequence). The chain's CDR3 is CASSLSTETNTEAFF. The CDR3 nucleotides read TGTGCCAGCAGTTTATCGACGGAGACGAACACTGAAGCTTTCTTT.

This chain joins TRBV18 and TRBJ2-3; D possibly corresponds to TRBD2 (6 bases). Germline-derived CDR1 and CDR2 are KGHSH and LQKENI. The CDR3 runs 16 residues. The germline V and J ends were trimmed by 0 bases and 3 bases, with 13 bases remaining between them. CDR3 region: CASSPPFRESTDTQYF. The DNA of the CDR3 is TGTGCCAGCTCACCACCGTTTCGGGAGAGTACAGATACGCAGTATTTT.

As for this clone: The sample contains more than one DNA sequence encoding this CDR3. CDR3 residues: CASSLGLQETQYF. The DNA for the CDR3 is TGCGCCAGCAGCCTGGGACTCCAAGAGACCCAGTACTTC. The chain joins TRBV4-1 to TRBJ2-5; D is possibly TRBD2 (6 bases). The V gene lost 4 bases and the J gene lost 1 base, with 7 bases spanning the gap. CDR3 size: 13 residues. Germline assignment: CDR1 MGHRA and CDR2 YSYEKL.

This rearrangement joins TRBV5-4 to TRBJ1-1; D is ambiguous. The CDR3 sequence is 15 residues long. With 3 bases removed from V and 0 bases from J, the gap between germline ends came to 12 bases. Germline values: CDR1 SGHNT, CDR2 YYREEE (reference sequence). The CDR3 DNA reads TGTGCCAGCAGCTCGATTAGGGAGGTGAACACTGAAGCTTTCTTT. It is translated as CASSSIREVNTEAFF.

The chain joins TRBV6-1 to TRBJ1-5, with D unclear. Per germline, CDR1 MNHNS and CDR2 SASEGT. The CDR3 is 20 amino acids. Trimming took off 1 base at V and 2 bases at J, with 24 bases between the two ends. The CDR3 coding sequence is TGTGCCAGCAGTGAAGGGTTACTTATGGGAGTCCGGGTAGGCAATCAGCCCCAGCATTTT. As protein: CASSEGLLMGVRVGNQPQHF.

The CDR3 nucleotides read TGCGCCAGCAGAGTGACAGGGGATTCAGATACGCAGTATTTT. Its translation is CASRVTGDSDTQYF. The chain joins TRBV5-1 to TRBJ2-3; 8 bases line up with TRBD1. V shed 5 bases, J shed 4 bases, and the junction held 6 bases outside the gene matches. The CDR3 length is 14 residues. Per germline, CDR1 SGHRS and CDR2 YFSETQ.

This clone was found a few times. The rearrangement uses TRBV4-1 and TRBJ2-1; possible D gene TRBD2, 6 bases. CDR3 length equals 18 residues. V was shortened by 0 bases and J by 5 bases, with 20 bases between the two germline ends. The germline V gene encodes CDR1 MGHRA and CDR2 YSYEKL. This chain's CDR3 is CASSQEGVSEGSNNEQFF. In nucleotides, the CDR3 is TGCGCCAGCAGCCAAGAGGGAGTCTCGGAGGGGAGTAACAATGAGCAGTTCTTC.

About this clone: It is unclear where the CDR3 begins or ends on the DNA, so no DNA is shown, and the CDR3 is as TCRdb lists it. The gene calls are TRBV6-5 and TRBJ1-5; the table's D gene call, TRBD1, was not cross checked with the DNA. Germline-derived CDR1 and CDR2 are MNHEY and SVGAGI. The CDR3 totals 16 residues, both ends included. The CDR3 reads CASSSSDRGLGQPQHF.

The chain joins TRBV9 to TRBJ2-2; the D gene is possibly TRBD2 (5 bases). This CDR3 is 17 amino acids long. The germline V and J ends were trimmed by 0 bases and 2 bases, with 14 bases remaining between them. Germline-derived CDR1 and CDR2 are SGDLS and YYNGEE. The CDR3 spells CASSVGSLAPNTGELFF. Here the CDR3 DNA reads TGTGCCAGCAGCGTAGGTAGCCTAGCCCCCAACACCGGGGAGCTGTTTTTT.

For this clone: This CDR3 is also generated by other DNA sequences in the sample. The DNA for the CDR3 is TGCGCCAGCAGTGATCGGGGGGCCGATACGCAGTATTTT. It translates to CASSDRGADTQYF. The chain recombines TRBV10-1 with TRBJ2-3; D perhaps matches TRBD2 (7 bases). The ends were cut back, 3 bases at V and 6 bases at J, with 10 bases in the middle. Germline CDR1 is WNHNN and CDR2 is SYGVQD (reference sequence). The CDR3 is made up of 13 amino acids.

The chain carries TRBV5-1 and TRBJ2-3; D may be TRBD1 (5 bases). Trimming pared 3 bases from V and 2 bases from J, leaving 16 bases between. Germline assignment: CDR1 SGHRS and CDR2 YFSETQ. The CDR3 spans 16 residues. CDR3: CASSSGDSVNTDTQYF. The CDR3 coding sequence is TGCGCCAGCAGCTCCGGAGACAGCGTTAACACAGATACGCAGTATTTT.